This TCR beta chain was sequenced for a study of CD8+CD57+ T cells in acquired aplastic anemia. The template for TCR beta VDJ and CDR3 sequence profiling was genomic DNA. TCRdb redid the calling of the reads with MiXCR, one entry per CDR3 protein. The sample lists hundreds of thousands of distinct CDR3 sequences, 56% occurring once. The CDR3 spans 13 residues. V was clipped by 0 bases and J by 7 bases, with 7 bases between them. Germline CDR1 reads SGDLS; CDR2 reads YYNGEE. This clonotype was seen many times. Sequencing was done on a sample of sorted CD4+, CD8+, or CD8+CD57+ T cells (not recorded which) from PBMCs. The J gene is TRBJ2-2, the V gene TRBV9; D is unresolved. This TCR was sampled from a human donor with severe aplastic anemia or a healthy control (not recorded which). CDR3 sequence reads: CASSVDDGGELFF. For the CDR3, the DNA is TGTGCCAGCAGCGTAGATGATGGCGGGGAGCTGTTTTTT.